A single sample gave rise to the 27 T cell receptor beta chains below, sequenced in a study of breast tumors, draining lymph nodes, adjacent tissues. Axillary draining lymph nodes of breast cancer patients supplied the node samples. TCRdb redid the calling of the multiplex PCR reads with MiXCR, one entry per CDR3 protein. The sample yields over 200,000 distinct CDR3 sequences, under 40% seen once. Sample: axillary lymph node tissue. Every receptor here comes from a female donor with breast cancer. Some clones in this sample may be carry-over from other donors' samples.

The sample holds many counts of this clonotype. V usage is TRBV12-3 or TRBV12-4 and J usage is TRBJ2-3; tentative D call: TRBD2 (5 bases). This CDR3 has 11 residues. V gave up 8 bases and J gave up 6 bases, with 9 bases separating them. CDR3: CASSGGDTQYF. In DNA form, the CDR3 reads TGTGCCAGCTCCGGCGGGGATACGCAGTATTTT.

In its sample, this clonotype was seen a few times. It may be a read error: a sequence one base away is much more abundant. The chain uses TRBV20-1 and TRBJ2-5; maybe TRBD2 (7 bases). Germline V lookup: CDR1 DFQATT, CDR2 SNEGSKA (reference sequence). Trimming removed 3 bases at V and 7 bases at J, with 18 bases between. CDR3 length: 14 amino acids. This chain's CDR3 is CSASYFQGRATQYF. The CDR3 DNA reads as TGCAGTGCTAGTTATTTCCAGGGGAGGGCGACCCAGTACTTC.

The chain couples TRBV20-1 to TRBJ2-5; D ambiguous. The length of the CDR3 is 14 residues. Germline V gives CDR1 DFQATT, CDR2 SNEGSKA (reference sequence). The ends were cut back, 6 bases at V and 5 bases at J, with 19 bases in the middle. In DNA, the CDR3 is TGCAGTGCCACAAAGGGAAGGGCCCGGGAGACCCAGTACTTC. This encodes CSATKGRARETQYF.

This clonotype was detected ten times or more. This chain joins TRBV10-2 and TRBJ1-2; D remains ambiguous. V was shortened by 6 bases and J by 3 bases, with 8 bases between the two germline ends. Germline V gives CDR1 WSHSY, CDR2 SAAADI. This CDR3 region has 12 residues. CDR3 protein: CASSITDYGYTF. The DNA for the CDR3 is TGCGCCAGCAGCATAACTGACTATGGCTACACCTTC.

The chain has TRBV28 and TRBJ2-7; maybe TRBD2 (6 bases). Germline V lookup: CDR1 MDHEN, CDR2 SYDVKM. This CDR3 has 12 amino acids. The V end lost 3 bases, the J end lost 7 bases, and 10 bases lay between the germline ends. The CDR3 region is CASSFEGLEQYF. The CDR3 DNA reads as TGTGCCAGCAGTTTTGAGGGACTGGAGCAGTACTTC.

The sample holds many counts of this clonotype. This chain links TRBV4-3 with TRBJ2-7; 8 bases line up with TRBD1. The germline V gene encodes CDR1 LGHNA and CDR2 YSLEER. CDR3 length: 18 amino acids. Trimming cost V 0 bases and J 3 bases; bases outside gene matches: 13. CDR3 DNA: TGCGCCAGCAGCCAAGAGCGGTGTGGACAGGGAGGAGACTACGAGCAGTACTTC. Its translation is CASSQERCGQGGDYEQYF.

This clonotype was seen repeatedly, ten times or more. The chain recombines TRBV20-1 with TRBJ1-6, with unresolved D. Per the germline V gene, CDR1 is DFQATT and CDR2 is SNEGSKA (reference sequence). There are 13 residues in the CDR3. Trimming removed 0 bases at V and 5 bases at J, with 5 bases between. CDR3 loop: CSARDRDNSPLHF. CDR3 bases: TGCAGTGCTAGAGATAGAGATAATTCACCCCTCCACTTT.

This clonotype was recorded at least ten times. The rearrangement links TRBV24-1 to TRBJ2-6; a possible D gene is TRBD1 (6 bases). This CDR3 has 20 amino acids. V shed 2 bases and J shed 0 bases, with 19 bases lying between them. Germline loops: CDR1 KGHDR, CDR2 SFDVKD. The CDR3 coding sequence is TGTGCCACCAGTGATTCCGCTAGGACAGATACCAGCTCTGGGGCCAACGTCCTGACTTTC. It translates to CATSDSARTDTSSGANVLTF.

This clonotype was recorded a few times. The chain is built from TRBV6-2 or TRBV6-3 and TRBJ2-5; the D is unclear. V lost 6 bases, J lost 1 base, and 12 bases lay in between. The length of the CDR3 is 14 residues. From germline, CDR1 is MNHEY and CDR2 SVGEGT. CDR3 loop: CASSGPRFQETQYF. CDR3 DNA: TGTGCCAGCAGCGGACCCAGATTCCAAGAGACCCAGTACTTC.

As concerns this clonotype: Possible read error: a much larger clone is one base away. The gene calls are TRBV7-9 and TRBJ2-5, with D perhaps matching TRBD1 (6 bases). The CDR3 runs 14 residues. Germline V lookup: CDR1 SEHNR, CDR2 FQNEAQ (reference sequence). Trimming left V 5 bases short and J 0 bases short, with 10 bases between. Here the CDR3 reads CASSLNRDQETQYF. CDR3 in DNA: TGTGCCAGCAGCCTTAACAGGGACCAAGAGACCCAGTACTTC.

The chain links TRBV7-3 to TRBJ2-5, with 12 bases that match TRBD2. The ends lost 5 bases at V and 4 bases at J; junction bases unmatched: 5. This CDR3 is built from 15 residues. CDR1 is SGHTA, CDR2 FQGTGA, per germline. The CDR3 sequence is CASSPQLAGGETQYF. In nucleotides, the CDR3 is TGTGCCAGCAGCCCCCAACTAGCGGGAGGAGAGACCCAGTACTTC.

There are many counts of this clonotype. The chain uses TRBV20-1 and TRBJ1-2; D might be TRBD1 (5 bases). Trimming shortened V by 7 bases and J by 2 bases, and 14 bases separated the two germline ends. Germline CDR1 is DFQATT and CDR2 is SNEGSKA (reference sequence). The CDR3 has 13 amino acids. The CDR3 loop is CSVQGLTNYGYTF. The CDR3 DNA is TGCAGTGTCCAGGGACTCACGAACTATGGCTACACCTTC.

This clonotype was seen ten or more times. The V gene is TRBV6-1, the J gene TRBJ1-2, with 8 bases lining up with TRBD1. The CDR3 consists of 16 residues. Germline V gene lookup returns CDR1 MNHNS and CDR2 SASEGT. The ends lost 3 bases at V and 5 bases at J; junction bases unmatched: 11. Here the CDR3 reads CASSESPGGAGYGYTF. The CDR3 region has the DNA TGTGCCAGCAGTGAGTCCCCAGGGGGCGCGGGGTATGGCTACACCTTC.

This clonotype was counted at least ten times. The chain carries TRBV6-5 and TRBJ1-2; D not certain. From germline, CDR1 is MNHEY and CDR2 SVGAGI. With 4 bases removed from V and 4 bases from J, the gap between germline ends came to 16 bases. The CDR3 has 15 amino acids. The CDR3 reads CASSLSQWPSYGYTF. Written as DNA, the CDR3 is TGTGCCAGCAGTTTGAGCCAGTGGCCAAGCTATGGCTACACCTTC.

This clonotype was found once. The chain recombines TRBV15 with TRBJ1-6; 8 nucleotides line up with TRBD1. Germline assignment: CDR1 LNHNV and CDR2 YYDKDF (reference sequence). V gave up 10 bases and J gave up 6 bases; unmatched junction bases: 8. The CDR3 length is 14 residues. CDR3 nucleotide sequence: TGTGCCAGTACCCCACAGGGGGGTAATTCACCCCTCCACTTT. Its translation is CASTPQGGNSPLHF.

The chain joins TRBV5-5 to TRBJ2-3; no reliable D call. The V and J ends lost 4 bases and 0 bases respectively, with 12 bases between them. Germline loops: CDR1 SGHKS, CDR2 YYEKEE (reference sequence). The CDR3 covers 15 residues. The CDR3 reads CASSLTLASTDTQYF. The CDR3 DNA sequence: TGTGCCAGCAGCCTGACACTTGCCAGCACAGATACGCAGTATTTT.

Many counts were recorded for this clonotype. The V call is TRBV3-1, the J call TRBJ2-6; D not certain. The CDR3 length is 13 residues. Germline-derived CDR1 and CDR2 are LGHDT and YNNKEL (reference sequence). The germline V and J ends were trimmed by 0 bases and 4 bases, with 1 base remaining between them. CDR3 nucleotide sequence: TGTGCCAGCAGCCAAGAGGGGGCCAACGTCCTGACTTTC. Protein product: CASSQEGANVLTF.

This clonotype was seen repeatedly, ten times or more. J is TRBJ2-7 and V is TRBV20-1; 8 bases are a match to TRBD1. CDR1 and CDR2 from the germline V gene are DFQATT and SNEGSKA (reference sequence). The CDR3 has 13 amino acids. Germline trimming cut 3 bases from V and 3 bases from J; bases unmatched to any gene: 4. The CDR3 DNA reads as TGCAGTGCTAGGGCAGGGGGCAGCTACGAGCAGTACTTC. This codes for CSARAGGSYEQYF.

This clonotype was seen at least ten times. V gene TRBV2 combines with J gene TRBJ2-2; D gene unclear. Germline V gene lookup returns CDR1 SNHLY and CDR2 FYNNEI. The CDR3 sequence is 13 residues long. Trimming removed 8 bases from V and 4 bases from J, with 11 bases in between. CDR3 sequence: CASGPAGTGELFF. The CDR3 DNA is TGTGCCAGCGGGCCAGCAGGCACCGGGGAGCTGTTTTTT.

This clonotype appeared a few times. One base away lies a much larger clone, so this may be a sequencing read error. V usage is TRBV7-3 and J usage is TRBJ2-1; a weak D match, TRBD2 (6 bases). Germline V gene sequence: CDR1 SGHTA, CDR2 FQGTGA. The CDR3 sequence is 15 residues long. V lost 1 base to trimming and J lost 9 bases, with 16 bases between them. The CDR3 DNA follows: TGTGCCAGCAGCTTAAGGGGGGATTCGTGGAGTGAGCAGTTCTTC. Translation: CASSLRGDSWSEQFF.

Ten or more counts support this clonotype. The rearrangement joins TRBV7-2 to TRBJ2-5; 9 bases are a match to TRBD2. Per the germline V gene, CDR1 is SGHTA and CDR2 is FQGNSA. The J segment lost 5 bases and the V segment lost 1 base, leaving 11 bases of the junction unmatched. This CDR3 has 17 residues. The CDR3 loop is CASSLGSLAGARETQYF. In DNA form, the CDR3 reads TGTGCCAGCAGCTTAGGTTCCTTAGCGGGGGCCCGGGAGACCCAGTACTTC.

Here the CDR3 DNA reads TGTGCCAGTGGCACGGGACTCCTAACCAACTACGAGCAGTTCTTC. Its protein product is CASGTGLLTNYEQFF. The V gene is TRBV19, the J gene TRBJ2-5; D perhaps matches TRBD2 (6 bases). TRBJ2-1 matches the DNA end more closely, so the J call is doubtful. The length of the CDR3 is 15 residues. Germline V gene lookup returns CDR1 LNHDA and CDR2 SQIVND (reference sequence).

CDR3 DNA sequence: TGCAGTGCTAGGGGAGCGGGAGGGCCCCGGAATGAGCCCCAGCATTTT. Translation: CSARGAGGPRNEPQHF. The chain carries TRBV20-1 and TRBJ1-5; no clear D. CDR1 and CDR2 (germline): DFQATT, SNEGSKA (reference sequence). CDR3 size: 16 residues. Trimming took 3 bases from V and 8 from J, leaving 23 bases between them.

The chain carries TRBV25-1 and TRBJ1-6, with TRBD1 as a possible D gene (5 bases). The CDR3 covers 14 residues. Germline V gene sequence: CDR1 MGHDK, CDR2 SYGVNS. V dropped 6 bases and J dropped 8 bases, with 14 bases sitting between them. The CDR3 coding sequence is TGTGCCAGCAGGGGCAGCAGGGCCCATTCACCCCTCCACTTT. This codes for CASRGSRAHSPLHF.

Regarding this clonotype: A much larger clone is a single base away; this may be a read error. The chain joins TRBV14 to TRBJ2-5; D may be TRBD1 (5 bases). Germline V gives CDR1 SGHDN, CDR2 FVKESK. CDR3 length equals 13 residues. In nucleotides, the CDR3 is TGTGCCAGCTCAAGACAGCTCCAAGAGACCCAGCACTTC. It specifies CASSRQLQETQHF.

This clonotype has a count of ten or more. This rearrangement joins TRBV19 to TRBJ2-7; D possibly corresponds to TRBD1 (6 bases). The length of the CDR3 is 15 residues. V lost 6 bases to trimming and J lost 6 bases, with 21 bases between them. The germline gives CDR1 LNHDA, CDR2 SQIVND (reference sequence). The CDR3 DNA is TGTGCCAGTAGCGCCACAGGGAGTGGCCGTTTCGAGCAGTACTTC. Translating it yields CASSATGSGRFEQYF.

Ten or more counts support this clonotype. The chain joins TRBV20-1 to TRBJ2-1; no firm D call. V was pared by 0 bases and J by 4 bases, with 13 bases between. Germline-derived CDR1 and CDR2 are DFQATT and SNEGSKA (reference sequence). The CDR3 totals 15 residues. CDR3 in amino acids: CSARDLDSTYNEQFF. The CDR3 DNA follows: TGCAGTGCTAGAGACCTTGACTCGACGTACAATGAGCAGTTCTTC.